Given below is one T cell receptor (beta chain) in context. Produced via immunoSEQ multiplex PCR; TCRdb's table is partial and in-frame only. The sample has tens of thousands of clones; 83% are singletons. This CDR3 is 16 amino acids long. The ends were cut back, 0 bases at V and 2 bases at J, with 11 bases in the middle. Germline CDR1 is SGHRS and CDR2 is YFSETQ. The entry originates in a study of blood T cell repertoires in COVID-19. Study-level information: The samples span acute and convalescent COVID-19 from the United States, Italy and Spain.

V is TRBV5-1 and J is TRBJ1-4; no firm D call. Material: peripheral blood. The receptor was isolated from a man younger than 40 with COVID-19, enrolled during active disease. The DNA for the CDR3 is TGCGCCAGCAGCTTGGGGCGGGGAGGCACTAATGAAAAACTGTTTTTT. It encodes CASSLGRGGTNEKLFF.